What follows are 3 T cell receptor beta chains derived from one specimen sequenced in a study of blood T cell repertoires in COVID-19. TCRdb keeps only in-frame clones here, not all; method: immunoSEQ multiplex PCR. The repertoire holds around 190,000 clones, with about 76% as singletons. Sequencing was performed on peripheral blood. All receptors derive from a woman aged 45-65 years with active or convalescent COVID-19.

There are many counts of this clone. V is TRBV7-2 and J is TRBJ2-5, with a tentative D call TRBD2 (5 bases). Per the germline V gene, CDR1 is SGHTA and CDR2 is FQGNSA. The ends were cut back, 5 bases at V and 10 bases at J, with 17 bases in the middle. CDR3 length: 13 residues. In DNA form, the CDR3 reads TGTGCCAGCAGCCTCCGACGGGGAGAGGGCCAGTACTTC. Encoded protein: CASSLRRGEGQYF.

The rearrangement links TRBV7-2 to TRBJ2-3, with D possibly matching TRBD2 (7 bases). Germline loops: CDR1 SGHTA, CDR2 FQGNSA. V shed 2 bases and J shed 8 bases, with 14 bases lying between them. The CDR3 has 14 residues. This chain's CDR3 is CASSLNGGPGTQYF. The CDR3 region has the DNA TGTGCCAGCAGCTTAAACGGGGGGCCTGGTACGCAGTATTTT.

The V call is TRBV27, the J call TRBJ2-7; the D gene is possibly TRBD1 (7 bases). V was pared by 4 bases and J by 4 bases, with 14 bases between. Germline V gene sequence: CDR1 MNHEY, CDR2 SMNVEV (reference sequence). CDR3 length: 14 amino acids. The CDR3 is CASSSTGTFYEQYF. In nucleotides, the CDR3 is TGTGCCAGCAGTTCGACAGGGACTTTTTACGAGCAGTACTTC.